Listed here are 8 T cell receptor beta chains from one sample, sequenced in a study of shared clonotypes between healthy human individuals. Sequenced by immunoSEQ multiplex PCR; TCRdb stores in-frame clones only, minus some. Of about 380,000 clones detected, about 96% appear once; the ten largest clones hold around 0.3%. Sequenced: memory CD8+ T cells sorted from blood. Specified subset: CD45RO+ cells pooled with CCR7-negative TemRA cells. These receptors came from a man younger than 45 in good health.

The rearrangement joins TRBV5-1 to TRBJ2-7; D is ambiguous. Germline V gene data show CDR1 as SGHRS and CDR2 as YFSETQ. The CDR3 length is 13 residues. Between the trimmed V and J ends, which lost 1 base and 4 bases, there was a span of 9 bases. CDR3 protein: CASSLSLAYEQYF. In DNA, the CDR3 is TGCGCCAGCAGCTTGAGCCTGGCATACGAGCAGTACTTC.

V and J are TRBV25-1 and TRBJ2-7, with 7 positions matching TRBD1. Trimming removed 11 bases from V and 4 bases from J; junction bases left unmatched: 11. Per the germline V gene, CDR1 is MGHDK and CDR2 is SYGVNS. There are 13 residues in the CDR3. CDR3 sequence (DNA): TGTGCCCCCAGGTGGGTCAGGGGGTACGAGCAGTACTTC. This translates into CAPRWVRGYEQYF.

The V and J genes are TRBV28 and TRBJ2-7, with 8 bases lining up with TRBD1. This CDR3 has 14 amino acids. The germline V gene encodes CDR1 MDHEN and CDR2 SYDVKM. Trimming at V came to 6 bases and at J to 5 bases, leaving 9 bases not matched to a gene. CDR3 amino acids: CASSPDRGADEQYF. For the CDR3, the DNA is TGTGCCAGCAGCCCCGACAGGGGAGCTGACGAGCAGTACTTC.

J is TRBJ1-3 and V is TRBV5-6, with no clear D. In germline, CDR1 is SGHDT, CDR2 YYEEEE. This CDR3 spans 14 amino acids. The V gene lost 4 bases and the J gene lost 0 bases, with 8 bases spanning the gap. The CDR3 nucleotides read TGTGCCAGCAGCGATATCAACTCTGGAAACACCATATATTTT. Protein product: CASSDINSGNTIYF.

The chain carries TRBV29-1 and TRBJ1-2; 12 bases agree with TRBD1. The length of the CDR3 is 12 residues. CDR1 and CDR2 (germline): SQVTM, ANQGSEA. V lost 4 bases, J lost 7 bases, and 1 base stayed unmatched. The CDR3 DNA reads as TGCAGCGTTGGGGGACAGGGGGCTGGCTACACCTTC. Residues: CSVGGQGAGYTF.

V gene TRBV7-9 combines with J gene TRBJ1-3; D not resolved. CDR3 length: 17 amino acids. The V end was cut by 2 bases, the J end by 1 base, with 15 bases between. Germline CDR1 and CDR2: SEHNR and FQNEAQ (reference sequence). In DNA, the CDR3 is TGTGCCAGCAGCTTAACTGAGACGGCGCTATCTGGAAACACCATATATTTT. This sequence encodes CASSLTETALSGNTIYF.

This clone was recorded only once. This chain connects TRBV19 to TRBJ1-3; D gene ambiguous. This CDR3 region has 15 residues. Germline values: CDR1 LNHDA, CDR2 SQIVND (reference sequence). The V end was cut by 3 bases, the J end by 0 bases, with 9 bases between. The CDR3 sequence: CASSMKSYSGNTIYF. The CDR3 DNA reads TGTGCCAGTAGTATGAAGAGTTACTCTGGAAACACCATATATTTT.

The V call is TRBV12-2, the J call TRBJ2-3; the DNA was not compared with TRBD2, the D call given in the table. TRBV12-2 is classified as a pseudogene. CDR3 length: 15 amino acids. The CDR3 sequence is CASRLLLAGEDTQYF. CDR3 DNA: TGTGCAAGTCGCCTCTTACTAGCGGGAGAGGATACGCAGTATTTT.